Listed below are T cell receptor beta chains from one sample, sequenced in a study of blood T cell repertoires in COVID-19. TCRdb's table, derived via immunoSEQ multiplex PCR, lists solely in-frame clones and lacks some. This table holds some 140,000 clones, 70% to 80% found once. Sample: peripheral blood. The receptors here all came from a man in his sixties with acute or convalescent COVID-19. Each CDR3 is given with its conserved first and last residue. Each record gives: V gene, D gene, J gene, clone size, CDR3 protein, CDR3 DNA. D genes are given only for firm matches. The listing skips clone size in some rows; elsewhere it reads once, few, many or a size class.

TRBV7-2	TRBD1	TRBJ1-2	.	CASSSYGQGAFGYTF	TGTGCCAGCAGCTCTTACGGACAGGGGGCGTTTGGCTACACCTTC
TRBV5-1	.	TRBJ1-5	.	CASSIQVGSQPQHF	TGCGCCAGCAGCATCCAGGTGGGGAGTCAGCCCCAGCATTTT
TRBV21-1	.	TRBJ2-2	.	CASSKIDRGDTGELFF	TGTGCCAGCAGCAAAATTGACAGGGGGGACACCGGGGAGCTGTTTTTT
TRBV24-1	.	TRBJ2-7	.	CATSGEQGSHEQYF	TGTGCCACCAGTGGGGAACAGGGAAGCCACGAGCAGTACTTC
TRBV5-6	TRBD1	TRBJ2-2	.	CASSPGQGIGELFF	TGTGCCAGCAGCCCCGGACAGGGGATCGGGGAGCTGTTTTTT
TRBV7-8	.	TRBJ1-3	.	CASSSVLSSGNTIYF	TGTGCCAGCAGCTCCGTCCTGTCCTCTGGAAACACCATATATTTT
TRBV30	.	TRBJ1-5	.	CAWSAGGSQPQHF	TGTGCCTGGAGTGCGGGCGGGAGTCAGCCCCAGCATTTT
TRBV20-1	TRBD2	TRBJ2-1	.	CSASPLTSGRVEQFF	TGCAGTGCTAGTCCCCTGACTAGCGGGAGGGTTGAGCAGTTCTTC
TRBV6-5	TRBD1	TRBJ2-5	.	CASSRDRQETQYF	TGTGCCAGCAGCCGGGACAGGCAAGAGACCCAGTACTTC
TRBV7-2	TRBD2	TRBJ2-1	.	CASSLDSGTNEQFF	TGTGCCAGCAGCTTAGATAGCGGGACCAATGAGCAGTTCTTC
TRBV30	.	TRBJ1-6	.	CAWGYPGVPPLHF	TGTGCCTGGGGGTACCCGGGGGTTCCACCCCTCCACTTT
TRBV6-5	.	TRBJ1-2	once	CASSLDTFYGYTF	TGTGCCAGCAGTCTCGACACCTTCTATGGCTACACCTTC
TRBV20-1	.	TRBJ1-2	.	CSAATYGYTF	TGCAGTGCTGCGACTTATGGCTACACCTTC
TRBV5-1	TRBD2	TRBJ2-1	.	CASSLKRENNEQFF	TGCGCCAGCAGCTTAAAGCGGGAGAACAATGAGCAGTTCTTC
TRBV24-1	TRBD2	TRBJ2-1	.	CATSDVLREGAYNEQFF	TGTGCCACCAGTGATGTCTTGCGGGAGGGCGCCTACAATGAGCAGTTCTTC
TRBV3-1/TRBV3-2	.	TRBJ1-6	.	CASSQPYGSPLHF	TGTGCCAGCAGCCAACCGTACGGTTCACCCCTCCACTTT
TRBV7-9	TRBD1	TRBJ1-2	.	CASSSGTGAYGYTF	TGTGCCAGCAGCTCAGGGACAGGGGCCTATGGCTACACCTTC
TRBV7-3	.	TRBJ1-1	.	CASSRGPEGHPAFF	TGTGCCAGCAGCCGGGGTCCAGAGGGCCATCCGGCTTTCTTT
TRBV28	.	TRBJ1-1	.	CASSPRGRPNTEAFF	TGTGCCAGCAGTCCCCGTGGCAGGCCGAACACTGAAGCTTTCTTT
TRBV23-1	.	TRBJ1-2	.	CASGRDTATRGYGYTF	TGCGCCAGCGGTCGGGACACAGCTACACGCGGCTATGGCTACACCTTC
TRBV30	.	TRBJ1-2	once	CAWSPGQPWDGYTF	TGTGCCTGGAGTCCAGGACAGCCTTGGGATGGCTACACCTTC
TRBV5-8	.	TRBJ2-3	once	CASSRGTLGVDTQYF	TGTGCCAGCAGCCGAGGGACTTTAGGAGTCGATACGCAGTATTTT
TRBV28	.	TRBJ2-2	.	CASSLVGAPSELFF	TGTGCCAGCAGTTTAGTGGGGGCACCGTCGGAGCTGTTTTTT
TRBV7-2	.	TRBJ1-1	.	CASSLATGRGTTEAFF	TGTGCCAGCAGCTTAGCGACAGGAAGGGGAACCACTGAAGCTTTCTTT
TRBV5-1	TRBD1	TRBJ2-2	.	CASKETGVDTGELFF	TGCGCCAGCAAAGAGACAGGGGTCGACACCGGGGAGCTGTTTTTT
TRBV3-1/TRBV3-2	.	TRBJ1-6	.	CASSQDGSNRESPLHF	TGTGCCAGCAGCCAAGACGGATCAAACCGGGAGTCACCCCTCCACTTT
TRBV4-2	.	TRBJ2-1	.	CASSQGESSYNEQFF	TGTGCCAGCAGCCAAGGAGAGTCCTCCTACAATGAGCAGTTCTTC
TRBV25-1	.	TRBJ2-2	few	CASSATLHGELFF	TGTGCCAGCAGTGCGACACTGCACGGGGAGCTGTTTTTT
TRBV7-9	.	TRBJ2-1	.	CASSYGASAYNEQFF	TGTGCCAGCAGCTATGGGGCTAGCGCGTACAATGAGCAGTTCTTC
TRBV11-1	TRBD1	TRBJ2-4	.	CASSSVGTGVENIQYF	TGTGCCAGCAGCTCCGTCGGGACAGGGGTCGAAAACATTCAGTACTTC
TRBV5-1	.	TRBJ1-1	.	CASSIAGDEWAFF	TGCGCCAGCAGCATTGCCGGGGATGAGTGGGCTTTCTTT
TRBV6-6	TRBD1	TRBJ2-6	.	CASSFQGQGAATGANVLTF	TGTGCCAGCAGCTTTCAAGGACAGGGGGCGGCAACTGGGGCCAACGTCCTGACTTTC
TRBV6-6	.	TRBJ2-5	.	CASSYDTGRETQYF	TGTGCCAGCAGTTACGATACAGGGAGAGAGACCCAGTACTTC
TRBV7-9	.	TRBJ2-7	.	CASSLEALGDEQYF	TGTGCCAGCAGCTTAGAGGCTCTAGGGGACGAGCAGTACTTC
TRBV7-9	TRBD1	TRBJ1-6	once	CASSLTGESSPLHF	TGTGCCAGCAGCTTGACAGGGGAGAGCTCACCCCTCCACTTT
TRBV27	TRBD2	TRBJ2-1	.	CASSLGVNTLAGEIYNEQFF	TGTGCCAGCAGTCTAGGGGTGAACACTCTAGCGGGAGAGATCTACAATGAGCAGTTCTTC
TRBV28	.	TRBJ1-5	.	CASSLTRAGQPQHF	TGTGCCAGCAGCCTCACCAGGGCAGGCCAGCCCCAGCATTTT
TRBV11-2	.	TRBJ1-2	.	CASSLDPGPDYGYTF	TGTGCCAGCAGCTTAGATCCCGGTCCGGACTATGGCTACACCTTC
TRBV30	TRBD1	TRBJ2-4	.	CASTGAGGKNIQYF	TGTGCCTCCACAGGGGCTGGTGGCAAAAACATTCAGTACTTC
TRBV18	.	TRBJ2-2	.	CASSQGSGELFF	TGTGCCAGCTCACAGGGGTCCGGGGAGCTGTTTTTT
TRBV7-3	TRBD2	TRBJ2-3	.	CASSLAAVSTDTQYF	TGTGCCAGCAGCCTAGCGGCCGTTAGCACAGATACGCAGTATTTT
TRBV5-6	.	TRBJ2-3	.	CASSYEAGRTDTQYF	TGTGCCAGCAGCTATGAGGCGGGCCGCACAGATACGCAGTATTTT
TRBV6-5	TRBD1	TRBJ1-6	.	CASSYGSGGSPLHF	TGTGCCAGCAGTTACGGGTCAGGGGGTTCACCCCTCCACTTT
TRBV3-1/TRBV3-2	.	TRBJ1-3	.	CASRPRTESGGNTIYF	TGTGCCAGCAGGCCTCGGACAGAATCGGGAGGAAACACCATATATTTT
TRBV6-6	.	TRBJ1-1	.	CASNPGVQGLNTEAFF	TGTGCCAGCAACCCGGGCGTTCAGGGGTTGAACACTGAAGCTTTCTTT